This T cell receptor beta chain was identified during a study of OX40 agonist ivuxolimab in advanced cancers. Turning to the study itself: Those enrolled were less than 85% male, with a mean age of around 57 years and ages from roughly 23 to 79. Study-level points and caveats: Clonal expansion was seen in CD4+ and CD8+ blood T cells by week 6 at 0.1 to 3.0 mg/kg.

The CDR3 loop spans 17 amino acids. The ends were cut back, 0 bases at V and 6 bases at J, with 19 bases in the middle. The germline gives CDR1 SGHDT, CDR2 YYEEEE. Patients with autoimmune history or systemic immunosuppression were excluded. Profiling relied on immunoSEQ multiplex PCR, and the TCRdb table lists in-frame clones only, not all of them. The table has about 17,000 clones, 78% seen once. As to this clone: What it binds is not known.

This specimen consisted of CD4+ or CD8+ T cells sorted from blood, obtained in a trial of the OX40 agonist ivuxolimab. This chain links TRBV5-6 with TRBJ1-5, with a tentative D call TRBD1 (6 bases). The TCR was taken from an adult with an advanced solid tumor such as melanoma, head and neck, liver or kidney cancer. This CDR3 is CASSLGGQPFGGQPQHF. The CDR3 DNA is TGTGCCAGCAGCTTGGGGGGGCAACCCTTCGGGGGTCAGCCCCAGCATTTT.